This T cell receptor (beta chain) was observed in a study of blood T cell repertoires in COVID-19. Using immunoSEQ multiplex PCR, the repertoire was profiled, and TCRdb retains in-frame clones only, with some absent. The data contain approximately 360,000 clones, 80% to 90% of them singletons. Comment on this clone: The germline gene is not matched at one end of the junction; a read error may be the cause.

Looked up from germline, CDR1 is SEHNR and CDR2 is FQNEAQ (reference sequence). The CDR3 runs 15 residues. The chain employs TRBV7-9 and TRBJ2-7; 9 bases are a match to TRBD1. Sequencing input: peripheral blood. This receptor was taken from a man aged 40-50 years with acute or convalescent COVID-19. Here the CDR3 DNA reads TGTGCCAGCAGCTTTGCACGGACAGGGGTGGACGAACAGTACTTC. As protein: CASSFARTGVDEQYF.